A single sample gave rise to the 17 T cell receptor beta chains below, sequenced in a study of T cells in Graves' hyperthyroidism and ophthalmopathy. Amplification of TCR beta CDR3 regions used RNA as the template. TCR CDR3 regions were first amplified by RT-PCR with HTBI primers. TCRdb redid the calling of the multiplex PCR reads with MiXCR, one entry per CDR3 protein. The table shows a few hundred thousand distinct CDR3 sequences, with less than 25% occurring only once. Sequencing used blood. The receptor set was obtained from a woman in her seventies with Graves' ophthalmopathy.

The chain couples TRBV19 to TRBJ1-2; D unclear. V was pared by 3 bases and J by 7 bases, with 12 bases between. The germline gives CDR1 LNHDA, CDR2 SQIVND (reference sequence). CDR3 length: 13 amino acids. The CDR3 spells CASSMMDERGYTF. In nucleotides, the CDR3 is TGTGCCAGTAGTATGATGGACGAACGTGGCTACACCTTC.

The chain recombines TRBV7-2 with TRBJ1-3; D unclear. CDR3 size: 14 residues. The germline V gene has CDR1 SGHTA and CDR2 FQGNSA. V dropped 1 base and J dropped 0 bases, with 4 bases sitting between them. The CDR3 DNA follows: TGTGCCAGCAGCTTAGAATCCTCTGGAAACACCATATATTTT. The encoded protein is CASSLESSGNTIYF.

V gene TRBV28 combines with J gene TRBJ1-1, with 7 bases aligning to TRBD1. Germline lookup yields CDR1 MDHEN and CDR2 SYDVKM. The CDR3 runs to 14 residues. With 8 bases clipped from V and 1 base from J, the junction kept 7 bases outside the gene matches. The CDR3 here is CASGAGGGNTEAFF. The CDR3 bases are TGTGCCAGCGGAGCAGGGGGTGGGAACACTGAAGCTTTCTTT.

This clonotype was observed once. The chain couples TRBV20-1 to TRBJ1-4; no clear D gene. The CDR3 consists of 14 residues. Trimming took off 3 bases at V and 0 bases at J, with 8 bases between the two ends. CDR1 and CDR2 (germline): DFQATT, SNEGSKA (reference sequence). For the CDR3, the DNA is TGCAGTGCTAGGGGTACACCAACTAATGAAAAACTGTTTTTT. This sequence encodes CSARGTPTNEKLFF.

The table lists this clonotype with many counts. The chain joins TRBV12-5 to TRBJ2-1; possible D gene TRBD2, 5 bases. V lost 0 bases and J lost 7, with 13 bases in between. The CDR3 contains 15 residues. CDR1 is LGHNT, CDR2 FRNRAP, per germline. The CDR3 DNA reads as TGTGCTAGTGGTTTGGTGTCGGGATCTTGGAATGAGCAGTTCTTC. Translation gives CASGLVSGSWNEQFF.

This clonotype was seen a few times. The rearrangement links TRBV30 to TRBJ1-1, with D maybe TRBD1 (5 bases). V was cut by 3 bases and J by 6 bases, with 20 bases left in between. In germline, CDR1 is GTSNPN, CDR2 SVGIG (reference sequence). The CDR3 extends over 15 amino acids. The CDR3 loop reads CAWRQGMGSGAEAFF. The CDR3 DNA reads as TGTGCCTGGAGGCAGGGCATGGGGAGTGGCGCTGAAGCTTTCTTT.

The chain uses TRBV10-2 and TRBJ2-2; D remains ambiguous. The V and J ends lost 2 bases and 6 bases respectively, with 10 bases between them. Germline V gene lookup returns CDR1 WSHSY and CDR2 SAAADI. The CDR3 runs to 14 residues. The CDR3 region has the DNA TGCGCCAGCAGTGAGGGCTTGGTCTCCGGGGAGCTGTTTTTT. Translated: CASSEGLVSGELFF.

V and J are TRBV29-1 and TRBJ1-1, with D possibly matching TRBD1 (5 bases). In germline, CDR1 is SQVTM, CDR2 ANQGSEA. The CDR3 totals 14 residues. V was clipped by 5 bases and J by 3 bases, with 16 bases between them. In DNA form, the CDR3 reads TGCAGCGTTTCGGGGAAGGGGTATTACACTGAAGCTTTCTTT. It yields the protein CSVSGKGYYTEAFF.

This clonotype was seen more than once but under ten times. V is TRBV7-2 and J is TRBJ2-7, with 13 bases identical to TRBD2. This CDR3 has 15 amino acids. Germline V lookup: CDR1 SGHTA, CDR2 FQGNSA. J gave up 7 bases and V 5 bases, and 8 bases lay outside the gene matches. The CDR3 nucleotides read TGTGCCAGCAGCCTCAACGCGGGACTAGCGGGGGAGCAGTACTTC. As protein: CASSLNAGLAGEQYF.

The rearrangement uses TRBV12-3 or TRBV12-4 and TRBJ2-1; maybe TRBD2 (5 bases). Trimming took 6 bases from V and 8 from J, leaving 17 bases between them. This CDR3 contains 14 residues. The CDR3: CASSKEVQEDEQFF. The DNA for the CDR3 is TGTGCCAGCAGCAAGGAGGTCCAGGAGGATGAGCAGTTCTTC.

CDR3 nucleotides: TGTGCCAGCAAGAACTCGGGAGAGACCCAGTACTTC. Amino acid sequence: CASKNSGETQYF. The chain has TRBV6-1 and TRBJ2-5; D is ambiguous. The CDR3 sequence is 12 residues long. V was trimmed by 7 bases and J by 4 bases, leaving 10 bases between them. Per germline, CDR1 MNHNS and CDR2 SASEGT.

This clonotype was detected only a few times. Written as DNA, the CDR3 is TGTGCCAGCACCGAGGGGGAATACAACATTCAGTACTTC. It specifies CASTEGEYNIQYF. The chain has TRBV2 and TRBJ2-4, with D possibly matching TRBD1 (6 bases). V lost 7 bases to trimming and J lost 7 bases, with 14 bases between them. Germline V gene data show CDR1 as SNHLY and CDR2 as FYNNEI. The length of the CDR3 is 13 residues.

The chain carries TRBV6-1 and TRBJ2-7; 8 bases fit TRBD1. The CDR3 has 12 residues. Germline V CDR1 and CDR2: MNHNS, SASEGT. V lost 5 bases to trimming and J lost 7 bases; unmatched junction nucleotides: 4. DNA for the CDR3: TGTGCCAGCAGTCGACAGGGGACGGAGCAGTACTTC. This codes for CASSRQGTEQYF.

This clonotype was seen ten or more times. The gene calls are TRBV28 and TRBJ2-2, with 8 nucleotides matching TRBD1. Per germline, CDR1 MDHEN and CDR2 SYDVKM. After removal of 4 bases from V and 7 bases from J, the junction contained 11 bases not matched to a gene. The CDR3 is 16 amino acids. This CDR3 is CASSSPSGGRGGELFF. The CDR3 nucleotides read TGTGCCAGCAGTTCCCCCTCAGGGGGCAGGGGCGGGGAGCTGTTTTTT.

This sequence joins TRBV5-5 and TRBJ2-1, with 14 bases lining up with TRBD2. This CDR3 contains 17 residues. In germline, CDR1 is SGHKS, CDR2 YYEKEE (reference sequence). J lost 7 bases, V lost 0 bases, and 6 bases had no gene match. The CDR3 here is CASSLAFRTSGRNEQFF. CDR3 sequence (DNA): TGTGCCAGCAGCTTGGCGTTCAGGACTAGCGGGAGGAATGAGCAGTTCTTC. Full variable domain (rest looked up from reference TRBV5-5 and TRBJ2-1): DAGVTQSPTHLIKTRGQQVTLRCSPISGHKSVSWYQQVLGQGPQFIFQYYEKEERGRGNFPDRFSARQFPNYSSELNVNALLLGDSALYLCASSLAFRTSGRNEQFFGPGTRLTVL.

The chain joins TRBV6-1 to TRBJ2-4, with a weak D call TRBD1 (6 bases). From germline, CDR1 is MNHNS and CDR2 SASEGT. The length of the CDR3 is 14 residues. The V and J ends lost 3 bases and 6 bases respectively, with 12 bases between them. The chain's CDR3 is CASSDRGKGNIQYF. CDR3 nucleotide sequence: TGTGCCAGCAGTGACAGGGGAAAGGGAAACATTCAGTACTTC.

This clonotype was detected a few times. V gene TRBV11-2 combines with J gene TRBJ2-5, with TRBD2 as a possible D gene (5 bases). The V gene lost 4 bases and the J gene lost 4 bases, with 13 bases spanning the gap. This CDR3 spans 14 amino acids. CDR1 is SGHAT, CDR2 FQNNGV, per germline. The CDR3, as DNA: TGTGCCAGCAGCTGGACTGGGTCCCCAGAGACCCAGTACTTC. This translates into CASSWTGSPETQYF.